This TCR beta chain was obtained from a study of metastatic and nonmetastatic thyroid tumors. Study details: The authors compared repertoires across blood and tumor or nodule tissue from malignant and benign thyroid patients.

This clone was seen at least ten times. Other nucleotide sequences in the sample specify the same CDR3. In germline, CDR1 is SGHVS, CDR2 FQNEAQ. Unmatched junction bases numbered 5, after V lost 7 bases and J lost 2 bases. The length of the CDR3 is 16 residues. Before thyroid surgery, none of the patients had received any treatment. TCRdb re-called the PCR reads via MiXCR. The sample has roughly 45,000 clones; roughly 3.2% are singletons. Material for sequencing was blood. The chain employs TRBV7-8 and TRBJ2-1; TRBD2 matches at 13 bases. The source of this sequence is a female donor with papillary thyroid cancer or a benign thyroid nodule (not recorded which). Some clones in this sample may be carry-over from other donors' samples. DNA of the CDR3: TGTGCCAGCACCGGGACTAGCGGGACTACCTACAATGAGCAGTTCTTC. It encodes CASTGTSGTTYNEQFF.